The sequence of this T cell receptor beta chain was determined in a study of cytomegalovirus exposure and HLA in healthy donors. This clone was recorded only once. Its antigen is not identified. This CDR3 is 15 amino acids long. Trimming cost V 5 bases and J 7 bases, with 20 bases left between them. CDR1 and CDR2 from the germline V gene are MNHEY and SVGAGI. Repertoires were generated with immunoSEQ multiplex PCR, while TCRdb's copy carries only in-frame clones and drops some. The repertoire holds about 43,000 clones, roughly nine tenths seen once, with roughly 5.8% in the top ten. Study-wide results and limits: The study recorded about 150 TCR beta chains that were cytomegalovirus-associated.

Sequenced material: PBMCs. The chain recombines TRBV6-5 with TRBJ2-5; D possibly corresponds to TRBD1 (6 bases). The receptor comes from a man aged 18 to 30 in good health and CMV-seronegative. The CDR3 region is CASSPNREWAGTQYF. DNA of the CDR3: TGTGCCAGCAGTCCCAACAGGGAGTGGGCGGGGACCCAGTACTTC.